The 2 T cell receptor beta chains reported below all come from one sample, sequenced in a study of cytomegalovirus exposure and HLA in healthy donors. The PCR used 60 Vbeta and 13 Jbeta primers. Sequencing used immunoSEQ multiplex PCR; TCRdb keeps in-frame clones, though not all of them. The sample has tens of thousands of clones, roughly four fifths seen once. Sequencing was done on a sample of PBMCs. The receptors shown here come from a woman between 25 and 40 years old in good health and CMV-seropositive.

For the CDR3, the DNA is TGCAGCGTTGACTTATCGGGGATCTACAATGAGCAGTTCTTC. Its protein is CSVDLSGIYNEQFF. V and J are TRBV29-1 and TRBJ2-1; D is perhaps TRBD2 (5 bases). Germline V gene data show CDR1 as SQVTM and CDR2 as ANQGSEA. This CDR3 comprises 14 residues. Trimming cost V 3 bases and J 3 bases, with 12 bases left between them.

The chain links TRBV10-2 to TRBJ2-3, with 10 bases that match TRBD2. The CDR3 runs to 13 residues. Trimming took 7 bases from V and 5 from J; bases not matched to a gene: 3. Germline values: CDR1 WSHSY, CDR2 SAAADI. DNA for the CDR3: TGCGCCAGCATGCTAGCGGGAGTAGATACGCAGTATTTT. Translating gives CASMLAGVDTQYF.